A single sample is the source of the 25 T cell receptor beta chains below, sequenced in a study of CD8+ T cells in alopecia areata. Sequencing used cDNA as its template, made by extracting RNA and reverse transcribing it. Sequenced by immunoSEQ multiplex PCR; TCRdb stores in-frame clones only, minus some. The data show 85,000 to 110,000 clones, around 84% seen once. As to treatment: oral pan-JAK inhibitor, 5-10 mg twice daily. This material consisted of CD8+ T cells sorted from blood, taken between weeks 30 and 35, from a patient treated with tofacitinib. These receptor sequences come from a human donor with alopecia areata.

The V and J genes are TRBV7-3 and TRBJ2-5; 9 bases line up with TRBD1. The junction had 3 bases not matched to a gene; V was cut back by 5 bases and J by 2 bases. The CDR3 contains 14 residues. CDR1 SGHTA and CDR2 FQGTGA come from the germline V gene. CDR3 protein: CASSRGQGQETQYF. In DNA form, the CDR3 reads TGTGCCAGCAGCCGAGGACAGGGGCAAGAGACCCAGTACTTC.

The rearrangement joins TRBV4-1 to TRBJ2-1; 8 bases align to TRBD2. This CDR3 contains 15 residues. V shed 8 bases and J 1 base; nucleotides not matched to a gene: 7. The V gene's germline CDR1 is MGHRA and CDR2 YSYEKL. CDR3 region: CASEDSGTSYNEQFF. CDR3 bases: TGCGCCAGCGAGGATAGCGGGACGTCCTACAATGAGCAGTTCTTC.

The chain has TRBV11-2 and TRBJ2-3; D tentatively reads TRBD1 or TRBD2 (5 bases each). The V end was cut by 5 bases, the J end by 0 bases, with 9 bases between. Germline V CDR1 and CDR2: SGHAT, FQNNGV. This CDR3 is 14 amino acids long. The CDR3 is CASSKRDSTDTQYF. The CDR3 region has the DNA TGTGCCAGCAGCAAACGGGACAGCACAGATACGCAGTATTTT. The complete variable domain, with remaining parts taken from reference TRBV11-2 and TRBJ2-3, reads EAGVAQSPRYKIIEKRQSVAFWCNPISGHATLYWYQQILGQGPKLLIQFQNNGVVDDSQLPKDRFSAERLKGVDSTLKIQPAKLEDSAVYLCASSKRDSTDTQYFGPGTRLTVL.

The rearrangement uses TRBV5-1 and TRBJ2-3; unclear D gene. Germline CDR1 reads SGHRS; CDR2 reads YFSETQ. The V and J ends lost 2 bases and 2 bases respectively, with 12 bases between them. This CDR3 has 15 amino acids. The CDR3 bases are TGCGCCAGCAGCTTCCAATACCCTATCACAGATACGCAGTATTTT. As protein: CASSFQYPITDTQYF.

J is TRBJ2-1 and V is TRBV5-4, with D perhaps matching TRBD1 or TRBD2 (6 bases each). V shed 3 bases and J shed 4 bases, with 17 bases lying between them. Germline V CDR1 and CDR2: SGHNT, YYREEE (reference sequence). This CDR3 is built from 16 residues. The CDR3, as DNA: TGTGCCAGCAGCTGGGGGGCGGCTCAGGAGTACAATGAGCAGTTCTTC. Its protein is CASSWGAAQEYNEQFF. Full variable domain (rest looked up from reference TRBV5-4 and TRBJ2-1): ETGVTQSPTHLIKTRGQQVTLRCSSQSGHNTVSWYQQALGQGPQFIFQYYREEENGRGNFPPRFSGLQFPNYSSELNVNALELDDSALYLCASSWGAAQEYNEQFFGPGTRLTVL.

The chain combines TRBV7-6 with TRBJ2-1; 8 bases match TRBD1. V shed 10 bases and J 0 bases; nucleotides not matched to a gene: 8. The CDR3 length is 15 residues. Germline-derived CDR1 and CDR2 are SGHVS and FNYEAQ. CDR3 sequence: CATTPDRGSYNEQFF. DNA for the CDR3: TGTGCCACCACCCCCGACAGGGGCTCCTACAATGAGCAGTTCTTC.

Only a few counts were recorded for this clone. The chain employs TRBV7-9 and TRBJ2-1; either TRBD1 or TRBD2 may fit D (5 bases each). From germline, CDR1 is SEHNR and CDR2 FQNEAQ (reference sequence). The V gene lost 6 bases and the J gene lost 1 base, with 16 bases spanning the gap. This CDR3 is 16 amino acids long. This chain's CDR3 is CASRIPDGGSYNEQFF. In DNA form, the CDR3 reads TGTGCCAGCAGAATTCCCGATGGGGGATCCTACAATGAGCAGTTCTTC.

The chain couples TRBV2 to TRBJ2-7; D gene unclear. Trimming removed 7 bases from V and 0 bases from J, with 13 bases in between. CDR3 length equals 14 residues. CDR1 SNHLY and CDR2 FYNNEI come from the germline V gene. CDR3 in DNA: TGTGCCAGCAAGCAGCAGCCAGACTCCTACGAGCAGTACTTC. This sequence encodes CASKQQPDSYEQYF.

The rearrangement joins TRBV5-1 to TRBJ2-7; 7 bases match TRBD1. The V segment lost 2 bases and the J segment 2 bases; nucleotides outside the gene matches: 7. This CDR3 spans 15 amino acids. CDR1 and CDR2 (germline): SGHRS, YFSETQ. The chain's CDR3 is CASSLSGQPPYEQYF. CDR3 DNA sequence: TGCGCCAGCAGCTTATCGGGACAGCCTCCCTACGAGCAGTACTTC.

The V call is TRBV7-9, the J call TRBJ2-1; D might be TRBD2 (6 bases). V shed 4 bases and J shed 4 bases, with 17 bases lying between them. Germline CDR1 and CDR2: SEHNR and FQNEAQ (reference sequence). This CDR3 comprises 16 residues. CDR3 DNA: TGTGCCAGCAGCTGGCGGGATGGCACCTTATACAATGAGCAGTTCTTC. Residues: CASSWRDGTLYNEQFF.

This clone has a single count. The rearrangement uses TRBV7-9 and TRBJ1-1; no reliable D call. Germline V lookup: CDR1 SEHNR, CDR2 FQNEAQ (reference sequence). The length of the CDR3 is 14 residues. V lost 1 base and J lost 3, with 9 bases in between. CDR3 sequence reads: CASSLDPRDTEAFF. CDR3 DNA sequence: TGTGCCAGCAGCTTAGACCCGAGGGACACTGAAGCTTTCTTT.

This chain connects TRBV27 to TRBJ2-6, with D possibly TRBD2 on 5 matching bases. The length of the CDR3 is 16 residues. From germline, CDR1 is MNHEY and CDR2 SMNVEV (reference sequence). V lost 1 base to trimming and J lost 0 bases, with 7 bases between them. The CDR3 nucleotides are TGTGCCAGCAGTTTATTGGGGAGCTCTGGGGCCAACGTCCTGACTTTC. This encodes CASSLLGSSGANVLTF. Supplemented by reference TRBV27 and TRBJ2-6, the full variable domain reads EAQVTQNPRYLITVTGKKLTVTCSQNMNHEYMSWYRQDPGLGLRQIYYSMNVEVTDKGDVPEGYKVSRKEKRNFPLILESPSPNQTSLYFCASSLLGSSGANVLTFGAGSRLTVL.

The chain employs TRBV4-1 and TRBJ2-3; perhaps D is TRBD1 or TRBD2 (5 bases each). This CDR3 comprises 16 residues. V gave up 4 bases and J gave up 0 bases, with 14 bases separating them. Germline V gene lookup returns CDR1 MGHRA and CDR2 YSYEKL. The CDR3 reads CASSLGEGGSTDTQYF. The DNA for the CDR3 is TGCGCCAGCAGCCTGGGGGAAGGAGGTAGCACAGATACGCAGTATTTT.

This CDR3 reads CASSYSQTLNTEAFF. In DNA, the CDR3 is TGTGCCAGCAGTTACTCCCAGACTTTGAACACTGAAGCTTTCTTT. The chain recombines TRBV6-5 with TRBJ1-1; D not resolved. V lost 0 bases to trimming and J lost 0 bases, with 8 bases between them. Germline CDR1 and CDR2: MNHEY and SVGAGI. CDR3 length equals 15 residues.

The table lists this clone with a count of one. The chain combines TRBV7-8 with TRBJ1-1; D is ambiguous. The CDR3 has 12 residues. Trimming took off 1 base at V and 7 bases at J, with 7 bases between the two ends. Germline V gene lookup returns CDR1 SGHVS and CDR2 FQNEAQ. For the CDR3, the DNA is TGTGCCAGCAGCTTAGTAGGGAGTGAAGCTTTCTTT. This gives the protein CASSLVGSEAFF.

This chain connects TRBV4-1 to TRBJ1-1; maybe TRBD1 (5 bases). This CDR3 has 13 amino acids. Germline V gene data show CDR1 as MGHRA and CDR2 as YSYEKL. V shed 7 bases and J shed 5 bases, with 14 bases lying between them. This chain's CDR3 is CASTRTGATEAFF. CDR3 nucleotide sequence: TGCGCCAGCACACGGACCGGGGCAACTGAAGCTTTCTTT.

The chain has TRBV2 and TRBJ2-2, with a possible D match to TRBD2 (5 bases). This CDR3 contains 14 residues. Germline V gives CDR1 SNHLY, CDR2 FYNNEI. The germline V and J ends were trimmed by 6 bases and 3 bases, with 11 bases remaining between them. The CDR3 sequence is CASRRWGDTGELFF. The DNA for the CDR3 is TGTGCCAGCAGGCGGTGGGGAGACACCGGGGAGCTGTTTTTT.

The V and J genes are TRBV11-3 and TRBJ2-7, with D possibly being TRBD1 (5 bases). Between the trimmed V and J ends, which lost 3 bases and 7 bases, there was a span of 22 bases. Germline CDR1 reads SGHNT; CDR2 reads YENEEA. The CDR3 consists of 16 residues. The CDR3 reads CASSFYSDRPSVEQYF. CDR3 DNA: TGTGCCAGCAGCTTCTATTCTGACAGACCTTCGGTGGAGCAGTACTTC.

V gene TRBV7-6 combines with J gene TRBJ2-7; D is unclear. The CDR3 consists of 13 residues. Per the germline V gene, CDR1 is SGHVS and CDR2 is FNYEAQ. V lost 1 base, J lost 5 bases, and 9 bases lay in between. CDR3 amino acids: CASSLDAEDEQYF. Written as DNA, the CDR3 is TGTGCCAGCAGCTTAGACGCCGAGGACGAGCAGTACTTC.

This chain links TRBV6-1 with TRBJ2-7; 10 nucleotides agree with TRBD1. Looked up from germline, CDR1 is MNHNS and CDR2 is SASEGT. V was clipped by 9 bases and J by 3 bases; unmatched bases: 11. This CDR3 has 15 residues. CDR3 region: CASAPRDRGIYEQYF. The CDR3 DNA sequence: TGTGCCAGTGCCCCCCGGGACAGGGGAATCTACGAGCAGTACTTC.

A word on this clone: A junction boundary mismatches the germline segment, possibly from a read error. This sample includes further DNA sequences coding for the same CDR3. This chain uses TRBV4-2 with TRBJ1-5, with no clear D. The CDR3 has 17 residues. Germline values: CDR1 LGHNA, CDR2 YNFKEQ. The CDR3 DNA reads TGTGCCAGCAGCCAAAAATCTCAGGTTTTCAGCAATCAGCCCCAACATTTT. The encoded protein is CASSQKSQVFSNQPQHF.

The chain couples TRBV7-8 to TRBJ1-1; D not resolved. V was pared by 1 base and J by 1 base, with 10 bases between. Germline assignment: CDR1 SGHVS and CDR2 FQNEAQ. This CDR3 is 15 amino acids long. The CDR3 loop is CASSLDSLGNTEAFF. The DNA for the CDR3 is TGTGCCAGCAGCTTAGATTCTTTGGGGAACACTGAAGCTTTCTTT.

The rearrangement uses TRBV19 and TRBJ2-1; D is ambiguous. This CDR3 spans 12 amino acids. CDR1 LNHDA and CDR2 SQIVND come from the germline V gene (reference sequence). Trimming stripped 5 bases from V and 6 bases from J, with 8 bases between. The CDR3 loop reads CASSYSSNEQFF. Written as DNA, the CDR3 is TGTGCCAGTAGTTATAGTAGCAATGAGCAGTTCTTC.

This clone was recorded only once. The genes are TRBV7-6 and TRBJ2-3; no definite D call. Trimming took 1 base from V and 4 from J, leaving 3 bases between them. The CDR3 loop spans 12 amino acids. Germline CDR1 is SGHVS and CDR2 is FNYEAQ. This CDR3 reads CASSLVADTQYF. The CDR3 nucleotides read TGTGCCAGCAGCTTAGTTGCAGATACGCAGTATTTT. Complete variable domain (other parts from reference TRBV7-6 and TRBJ2-3): GAGVSQSPRYKVTKRGQDVALRCDPISGHVSLYWYRQALGQGPEFLTYFNYEAQQDKSGLPNDRFSAERPEGSISTLTIQRTEQRDSAMYRCASSLVADTQYFGPGTRLTVL.

V is TRBV5-1 and J is TRBJ2-3, with D perhaps matching TRBD2 (6 bases). V was cut by 3 bases and J by 0 bases, with 14 bases left in between. This CDR3 has 16 amino acids. The germline CDR1 and CDR2 sequences are SGHRS and YFSETQ. The CDR3 nucleotides are TGCGCCAGCAGCTGGAGGAGGAGGGAAAGCACAGATACGCAGTATTTT. Its protein is CASSWRRRESTDTQYF.